Listed here are 23 T cell receptor beta chains from one sample, sequenced in a study of blood T cell repertoires in COVID-19. TCRdb's table, derived via immunoSEQ multiplex PCR, lists solely in-frame clones and lacks some. The sample yields hundreds of thousands of clones, under 90% seen once. The sequenced sample consisted of peripheral blood. The receptors stem from a human donor in a cohort sampled during active COVID-19.

This sequence joins TRBV18 and TRBJ2-6; D possibly corresponds to TRBD1 (5 bases). The CDR3 runs 17 residues. Germline V lookup: CDR1 KGHSH, CDR2 LQKENI. V was clipped by 1 base and J by 2 bases, with 12 bases between them. The CDR3 DNA reads as TGTGCCAGCTCACCACTTTTGTCCAGGGCTGGGGCCAACGTCCTGACTTTC. Residues: CASSPLLSRAGANVLTF.

The chain uses TRBV6-2 or TRBV6-3 and TRBJ1-2; perhaps TRBD1 as D (6 bases). Germline V gives CDR1 MNHEY, CDR2 SVGEGT. V gave up 2 bases and J gave up 7 bases, with 17 bases separating them. This CDR3 is built from 15 residues. This chain's CDR3 is CASSYHTRNRAGYTF. The CDR3 DNA sequence: TGTGCCAGCAGTTACCATACAAGAAACAGGGCTGGCTACACCTTC.

The table lists this clone with a count of one. The chain is built from TRBV19 and TRBJ1-2, with TRBD1 matching over 9 bases. V was pared by 5 bases and J by 1 base, with 11 bases of the junction left unmatched. CDR3 length: 17 amino acids. Per germline, CDR1 LNHDA and CDR2 SQIVND (reference sequence). DNA for the CDR3: TGTGCCAGTAGTGCTATCAGAGGGACAGGGAGTAACTATGGCTACACCTTC. Translation: CASSAIRGTGSNYGYTF. Based on the CDR3 plus reference TRBV19 and TRBJ1-2, the full variable domain is DGGITQSPKYLFRKEGQNVTLSCEQNLNHDAMYWYRQDPGQGLRLIYYSQIVNDFQKGDIAEGYSVSREKKESFPLTVTSAQKNPTAFYLCASSAIRGTGSNYGYTFGSGTRLTVV.

The chain carries TRBV19 and TRBJ1-2, with 8 bases aligning to TRBD1. The V and J ends lost 9 bases and 2 bases, in that order; junction bases with no gene match: 11. The CDR3 covers 15 residues. Looked up from germline, CDR1 is LNHDA and CDR2 is SQIVND (reference sequence). CDR3 in amino acids: CASQDRAVGNYGYTF. Written as DNA, the CDR3 is TGTGCCAGCCAGGACAGGGCAGTCGGAAACTATGGCTACACCTTC. Drawing the rest from reference TRBV19 and TRBJ1-2, the complete variable domain is DGGITQSPKYLFRKEGQNVTLSCEQNLNHDAMYWYRQDPGQGLRLIYYSQIVNDFQKGDIAEGYSVSREKKESFPLTVTSAQKNPTAFYLCASQDRAVGNYGYTFGSGTRLTVV.

V usage is TRBV27 and J usage is TRBJ2-3, with D hard to call. V lost 0 bases to trimming and J lost 5 bases, with 6 bases between them. CDR3 length: 13 amino acids. CDR1 and CDR2 from the germline V gene are MNHEY and SMNVEV (reference sequence). CDR3 DNA: TGTGCCAGCAGTTTATCGCGGAGAGATACGCAGTATTTT. Encoded protein: CASSLSRRDTQYF.

CDR3 DNA sequence: TGTGCCAGCAGCTCACAGCCCTCTGGAAACACCATATATTTT. Its translation is CASSSQPSGNTIYF. The chain recombines TRBV11-2 with TRBJ1-3; D gene unclear. V gave up 4 bases and J gave up 0 bases, with 7 bases separating them. The CDR3 is made up of 14 amino acids. The germline V gene has CDR1 SGHAT and CDR2 FQNNGV.

The genes are TRBV5-5 and TRBJ2-3, with D unresolved. Trimming removed 5 bases at V and 5 bases at J, with 18 bases between. CDR3 length: 15 residues. Germline lookup yields CDR1 SGHKS and CDR2 YYEKEE (reference sequence). In nucleotides, the CDR3 is TGTGCCAGCAGGAACTCGGAACAGAATTTAGATACGCAGTATTTT. It yields the protein CASRNSEQNLDTQYF.

This chain links TRBV11-1 with TRBJ2-1; 12 bases are shared with TRBD2. Per germline, CDR1 SGHAT and CDR2 FQDESV (reference sequence). The J segment lost 9 bases and the V segment lost 1 base, leaving 7 bases of the junction unmatched. The CDR3 runs 16 residues. CDR3 in DNA: TGTGCCAGCAGCTTAGGGTCTAGCGGGGGGGCTGGTGAGCAGTTCTTC. Translated, it gives CASSLGSSGGAGEQFF.

The rearrangement links TRBV7-9 to TRBJ2-1, with D possibly TRBD2 on 5 matching bases. V lost 4 bases and J lost 4, with 8 bases in between. The CDR3 loop spans 13 amino acids. Germline V gives CDR1 SEHNR, CDR2 FQNEAQ (reference sequence). The CDR3 loop is CASSSQRYNEQFF. Here the CDR3 DNA reads TGTGCCAGCAGCTCCCAGCGGTACAATGAGCAGTTCTTC.

The chain couples TRBV15 to TRBJ1-3; D gene uncertain. The ends were cut back, 5 bases at V and 4 bases at J, with 6 bases in the middle. Germline V CDR1 and CDR2: LNHNV, YYDKDF (reference sequence). The CDR3 consists of 12 residues. In DNA, the CDR3 is TGTGCCACCAGCGCGTGGGGAAACACCATATATTTT. Residues: CATSAWGNTIYF.

The genes are TRBV7-9 and TRBJ2-7; D possibly corresponds to TRBD1 (7 bases). Germline CDR1 is SEHNR and CDR2 is FQNEAQ (reference sequence). The V and J ends lost 5 bases and 6 bases respectively, with 20 bases between them. This CDR3 is built from 15 residues. The CDR3 coding sequence is TGTGCCAGCAGCAGGGGGGAGGACAGGTCTGGCGAGCAGTACTTC. Translation: CASSRGEDRSGEQYF.

This clone has more than one count but fewer than ten. The V gene is TRBV19, the J gene TRBJ1-5; 8 nucleotides line up with TRBD1. This CDR3 has 13 residues. CDR1 is LNHDA, CDR2 SQIVND, per germline (reference sequence). J lost 9 bases, V lost 3 bases, and 4 bases had no gene match. The CDR3 reads CASSMDRERPQHF. CDR3 in DNA: TGTGCCAGTAGTATGGACAGGGAGAGGCCCCAGCATTTT.

V gene TRBV5-1 combines with J gene TRBJ2-3; D gene uncertain. The germline gives CDR1 SGHRS, CDR2 YFSETQ. Trimming took off 0 bases at V and 2 bases at J, with 7 bases between the two ends. The CDR3 sequence is 14 residues long. CDR3 nucleotides: TGCGCCAGCAGCTTGGTCGGAGCCACAGATACGCAGTATTTT. The encoded protein is CASSLVGATDTQYF. The variable domain in full, completed from reference TRBV5-1 and TRBJ2-3, reads KAGVTQTPRYLIKTRGQQVTLSCSPISGHRSVSWYQQTPGQGLQFLFEYFSETQRNKGNFPGRFSGRQFSNSRSEMNVSTLELGDSALYLCASSLVGATDTQYFGPGTRLTVL.

The chain carries TRBV4-3 and TRBJ1-5; 10 bases map to TRBD1. This CDR3 region has 16 residues. Trimming removed 3 bases from V and 6 bases from J; junction bases left unmatched: 8. In germline, CDR1 is LGHNA, CDR2 YSLEER. The CDR3 loop reads CASSQGAGTGVQPQHF. CDR3 sequence (DNA): TGCGCCAGCAGCCAGGGAGCCGGGACAGGGGTTCAGCCCCAGCATTTT.

The V gene is TRBV10-3, the J gene TRBJ1-5; D might be TRBD1 (5 bases). The V and J ends lost 6 bases and 6 bases respectively, with 18 bases between them. The CDR3 runs 15 residues. Germline V gene lookup returns CDR1 ENHRY and CDR2 SYGVKD. The DNA of the CDR3 is TGTGCCATCAGCCCGGGACTTTTTGTGGGTCAGCCCCAGCATTTT. Protein sequence: CAISPGLFVGQPQHF.

This clone is a singleton in its sample. The genes are TRBV27 and TRBJ2-5; a possible D gene is TRBD2 (6 bases). The CDR3 is made up of 13 amino acids. CDR1 and CDR2 (germline): MNHEY, SMNVEV (reference sequence). V was cut by 4 bases and J by 6 bases, with 12 bases left in between. The chain's CDR3 is CASSSSVGKTQYF. CDR3 bases: TGTGCCAGCAGTTCTAGCGTCGGGAAGACCCAGTACTTC.

The rearrangement uses TRBV6-2 or TRBV6-3 and TRBJ2-2, with D possibly being TRBD1 (6 bases). Germline V lookup: CDR1 MNHEY, CDR2 SVGEGT. The V gene lost 4 bases and the J gene lost 5 bases, with 11 bases spanning the gap. This CDR3 is 14 amino acids long. CDR3 loop: CASSFYRATGELFF. In DNA form, the CDR3 reads TGTGCCAGCAGTTTCTACAGGGCGACCGGGGAGCTGTTTTTT.

This clone was seen more than once but under ten times. V gene TRBV11-2 combines with J gene TRBJ1-2; possibly TRBD1 for D (5 bases). CDR1 is SGHAT, CDR2 FQNNGV, per germline. V was shortened by 1 base and J by 9 bases, with 18 bases between the two germline ends. The CDR3 spans 15 residues. In DNA, the CDR3 is TGTGCCAGCAGCTTAGCGGGAGGGTGGGGCGATCGCTACACCTTC. Protein product: CASSLAGGWGDRYTF.

Ten or more counts support this clone. The chain recombines TRBV5-1 with TRBJ1-2, with D possibly matching TRBD1 (5 bases). CDR3 length: 16 amino acids. V lost 0 bases and J 3 bases, leaving 15 bases between the germline ends. Germline V gene lookup returns CDR1 SGHRS and CDR2 YFSETQ. The CDR3 DNA follows: TGCGCCAGCAGCTTGGGACCAGGGTCCCTTTACTATGGCTACACCTTC. Amino acids: CASSLGPGSLYYGYTF. The full variable domain, completed using reference TRBV5-1 and TRBJ1-2, is KAGVTQTPRYLIKTRGQQVTLSCSPISGHRSVSWYQQTPGQGLQFLFEYFSETQRNKGNFPGRFSGRQFSNSRSEMNVSTLELGDSALYLCASSLGPGSLYYGYTFGSGTRLTVV.

This clone turned up a few times. This chain connects TRBV3-1 (or the pseudogene TRBV3-2) to TRBJ2-6; D perhaps matches TRBD1 (5 bases). Between the trimmed V and J ends, which lost 1 base and 1 base, there was a span of 17 bases. This CDR3 spans 19 amino acids. The germline gives CDR1 LGHDT, CDR2 YNNKEL (reference sequence). CDR3 DNA: TGTGCCAGCAGCCAAGGGGTTGGGGCGTCCGATTCTGGGGCCAACGTCCTGACTTTC. Residues: CASSQGVGASDSGANVLTF.

The chain carries TRBV6-5 and TRBJ2-7; D is perhaps TRBD1 (5 bases). V shed 5 bases and J shed 0 bases, with 11 bases lying between them. The CDR3 is 14 amino acids. Per the germline V gene, CDR1 is MNHEY and CDR2 is SVGAGI. The chain's CDR3 is CASSRQFSSYEQYF. The CDR3, as DNA: TGTGCCAGCAGTAGACAGTTCTCCTCCTACGAGCAGTACTTC.

The sample holds one count of this clone. The chain recombines TRBV7-8 with TRBJ2-7; possible D gene TRBD1, 5 bases. This CDR3 is built from 13 residues. V gave up 2 bases and J gave up 3 bases, with 8 bases separating them. The germline gives CDR1 SGHVS, CDR2 FQNEAQ. The CDR3 region has the DNA TGTGCCAGCAGCTTAAGGACACTCTACGAGCAGTACTTC. This codes for CASSLRTLYEQYF. Based on the CDR3 plus reference TRBV7-8 and TRBJ2-7, the full variable domain is GAGVSQSPRYKVAKRGQDVALRCDPISGHVSLFWYQQALGQGPEFLTYFQNEAQLDKSGLPSDRFFAERPEGSVSTLKIQRTQQEDSAVYLCASSLRTLYEQYFGPGTRLTVT.

This clone was seen more than once but under ten times. This chain uses TRBV12-2 with TRBJ1-1; TRBD1, the table's D call, lacks a check against the DNA. TRBV12-2 is flagged as a pseudogene. The CDR3 runs 18 residues. The CDR3 DNA follows: TGTGCAAGTCGCCTACGGGACAGGATTATGGGGCTGAACACTGAAGCTTTCTTT. Amino acids: CASRLRDRIMGLNTEAFF.